This T cell receptor (beta chain) was documented in a study of blood T cell repertoires in COVID-19. Trimming at V came to 5 bases and at J to 0 bases, leaving 1 base not matched to a gene. Germline V gene sequence: CDR1 MDHEN, CDR2 SYDVKM. The CDR3 is 15 residues long. Measured with immunoSEQ multiplex PCR; TCRdb has only the in-frame clones, and not every one. Here the sample spans about 130,000 clones, around 87% being singletons. The rearrangement links TRBV28 to TRBJ2-7; 13 bases align to TRBD2. The specimen sequenced was peripheral blood. This receptor was obtained from a woman aged 60-75 years with acute or convalescent COVID-19. CDR3 nucleotide sequence: TGTGCCAGCAGTAGACTAGCGGGAGGCTCCTACGAGCAGTACGTC. It is translated as CASSRLAGGSYEQYV.